Listed below are T cell receptor beta chains from one sample, sequenced in a study of post-analysis software for immune sequencing data. TCRdb passed the PCR reads through MiXCR, listing each CDR3 protein once. The sample gives 750,000 to 950,000 distinct CDR3 sequences, 53% of which show up once; 4.6% is in the top ten. The sequencing input was blood. These receptors were obtained from a girl aged 5-17 years with multiple sclerosis. CDR3s include the opening cysteine and the closing phenylalanine or tryptophan. Clone size is shown for a subset of rows, as once, few, many or a class of expanded clone.

cdr3_aa	clone_size	v_call	j_call	cdr3_length
CATARQLGTYEQYF	-	TRBV6-5	TRBJ2-7	14
CASSFSRGVVYEQYF	few	TRBV5-1	TRBJ2-7	15
CASSLGQGAFFIQYF	few	TRBV7-2	TRBJ2-4	15
CASSPVAGGRWEQYF	-	TRBV5-1	TRBJ2-7	15
CSARDRGGSESYNEQFF	few	TRBV20-1	TRBJ2-1	17
CAISEAATYEQYF	-	TRBV10-3	TRBJ2-7	13
CASSSLAGGPDEQYF	few	TRBV5-1	TRBJ2-7	15
CASSGQILNHEKLFF	few	TRBV7-8	TRBJ1-4	15
CASRRAWGTGNYGYTF	once	TRBV6-5	TRBJ1-2	16
CASSYGQVNGYTF	few	TRBV7-9	TRBJ1-2	13
CASGTTAEDYGYTF	-	TRBV2	TRBJ1-2	14
CASRTGTVGRGTQYF	-	TRBV12-3/TRBV12-4	TRBJ2-3	15
CASSLFGGLAGANVLTF	-	TRBV7-2	TRBJ2-6	17
CASSGDKYNQPQHF	-	TRBV7-9	TRBJ1-5	14
CASSYSGAKTDTQYF	-	TRBV7-7	TRBJ2-3	15
CASSLVRDRGGNEQFF	-	TRBV5-1	TRBJ2-1	16
CSAGSPRGSGDTQYF	-	TRBV20-1	TRBJ2-3	15
CSARVPGLAVNNEQFF	few	TRBV20-1	TRBJ2-1	16
CASSPDRGLNFYEQYF	-	TRBV7-9	TRBJ2-7	16
CSVAWGTNNSPPHF	-	TRBV29-1	TRBJ1-6	14
CASRLTGESSYEQYF	-	TRBV6-5	TRBJ2-7	15